These 17 T cell receptor beta chains came from one sample sequenced in a study of blood T cell repertoires in COVID-19. TCRdb keeps only in-frame clones here, not all; method: immunoSEQ multiplex PCR. The sample lists roughly 200,000 clones, 88% occurring once. The specimen sequenced was PBMCs or T cells enriched from blood (not recorded which). The receptors originated from a woman aged 25 to 39 who had recovered from COVID-19.

The chain employs TRBV7-8 and TRBJ2-5; 8 bases line up with TRBD2. CDR1 is SGHVS, CDR2 FQNEAQ, per germline. The junction had 5 bases not matched to a gene; V was cut back by 5 bases and J by 3 bases. CDR3 size: 14 residues. CDR3 sequence: CASSPLTSEETQYF. Written as DNA, the CDR3 is TGTGCCAGCAGCCCGCTGACTAGCGAAGAGACCCAGTACTTC.

The V and J genes are TRBV6-1 and TRBJ1-2; 11 bases agree with TRBD1. The junction had 3 bases not matched to a gene; V was cut back by 2 bases and J by 7 bases. Per germline, CDR1 MNHNS and CDR2 SASEGT. This CDR3 region has 14 residues. This chain's CDR3 is CASSERTGGAGYTF. Written as DNA, the CDR3 is TGTGCCAGCAGTGAAAGGACAGGGGGCGCTGGCTACACCTTC.

The genes are TRBV3-1 (or the pseudogene TRBV3-2) and TRBJ2-3; 8 nucleotides align to TRBD2. Looked up from germline, CDR1 is LGHDT and CDR2 is YNNKEL (reference sequence). V lost 0 bases to trimming and J lost 0 bases; unmatched junction nucleotides: 8. The CDR3 is made up of 18 amino acids. The CDR3 loop is CASSQDRSGGSSTDTQYF. CDR3 coding DNA: TGTGCCAGCAGCCAAGATCGCAGCGGGGGCTCCAGCACAGATACGCAGTATTTT.

The chain is built from TRBV2 and TRBJ1-1; 8 bases are a match to TRBD1. The CDR3 is 13 amino acids. CDR1 is SNHLY, CDR2 FYNNEI, per germline. V shed 10 bases and J 4 bases; nucleotides not matched to a gene: 8. The chain's CDR3 is CATSSDRATEAFF. The CDR3 coding sequence is TGTGCCACCTCTTCGGACAGGGCCACTGAAGCTTTCTTT. The whole variable domain, remainder taken from reference TRBV2 and TRBJ1-1, is EPEVTQTPSHQVTQMGQEVILRCVPISNHLYFYWYRQILGQKVEFLVSFYNNEISEKSEIFDDQFSVERPDGSNFTLKIRSTKLEDSAMYFCATSSDRATEAFFGQGTRLTVV.

This rearrangement joins TRBV12-3 or TRBV12-4 to TRBJ2-7; the D gene is possibly TRBD2 (6 bases). This CDR3 spans 13 amino acids. V was shortened by 7 bases and J by 1 base, with 11 bases between the two germline ends. The CDR3 DNA is TGTGCCAGCACCCCTAGCGCGTCCTACGAGCAGTACTTC. Its protein product is CASTPSASYEQYF.

The rearrangement links TRBV7-9 to TRBJ1-3, with D unclear. V gave up 3 bases and J gave up 0 bases, with 6 bases separating them. Germline values: CDR1 SEHNR, CDR2 FQNEAQ (reference sequence). The CDR3 has 14 amino acids. The DNA of the CDR3 is TGTGCCAGCAGCTTGGGAGTCTCTGGAAACACCATATATTTT. The encoded protein is CASSLGVSGNTIYF.

The gene calls are TRBV7-9 and TRBJ2-1; TRBD1 aligns across 7 bases. The CDR3 contains 16 residues. The germline CDR1 and CDR2 sequences are SEHNR and FQNEAQ (reference sequence). V shed 0 bases, J shed 10 bases, and the junction held 12 bases outside the gene matches. CDR3: CASSLAKEGARQEQFF. The CDR3 region has the DNA TGTGCCAGCAGCTTAGCGAAAGAGGGGGCGCGACAGGAGCAGTTCTTC.

The V and J genes are TRBV25-1 and TRBJ1-2, with 9 bases fitting TRBD1. From germline, CDR1 is MGHDK and CDR2 SYGVNS. The J segment lost 2 bases and the V segment lost 4 bases, leaving 8 bases of the junction unmatched. CDR3 size: 16 residues. The CDR3: CASSGQSTGGNYGYTF. As DNA, the CDR3 is TGTGCCAGCAGTGGCCAATCCACAGGGGGCAACTATGGCTACACCTTC.

This sequence joins TRBV7-9 and TRBJ1-2; TRBD1 matches 10 bases. The CDR3 totals 15 residues. After removal of 5 bases from V and 4 bases from J, the junction contained 7 bases not matched to a gene. Germline lookup yields CDR1 SEHNR and CDR2 FQNEAQ (reference sequence). The CDR3 nucleotides are TGTGCCAGCAGCCTAACGGACAGGGGGAGCTATGGCTACACCTTC. Amino acids: CASSLTDRGSYGYTF.

This chain links TRBV14 with TRBJ2-3, with a possible D match to TRBD2 (6 bases). Germline CDR1 is SGHDN and CDR2 is FVKESK. There are 14 residues in the CDR3. V was pared by 3 bases and J by 2 bases, with 9 bases between. CDR3 residues: CASSHRDFTDTQYF. The CDR3 DNA reads as TGTGCCAGCAGCCATCGGGACTTCACAGATACGCAGTATTTT.

The chain links TRBV27 to TRBJ1-4; a possible D gene is TRBD1 (5 bases). The CDR3 spans 17 residues. Between the trimmed V and J ends, which lost 5 bases and 6 bases, there was a span of 22 bases. Germline V gene lookup returns CDR1 MNHEY and CDR2 SMNVEV (reference sequence). The CDR3 is CASSPIWPTGHDEKLFF. The CDR3 bases are TGTGCCAGCAGTCCAATCTGGCCAACAGGACACGATGAAAAACTGTTTTTT.

CDR3 sequence reads: CASSQGTGKGYTF. The CDR3 DNA follows: TGCGCCAGCAGCCAAGGGACAGGGAAAGGCTACACCTTC. This sequence joins TRBV4-3 and TRBJ1-2, with 8 bases lining up with TRBD1. V shed 1 base, J shed 8 bases, and the junction held 3 bases outside the gene matches. The V gene's germline CDR1 is LGHNA and CDR2 YSLEER. This CDR3 region has 13 residues.

This clone appeared a single time. The V gene is TRBV6-4, the J gene TRBJ2-3; 12 bases match TRBD2. Germline trimming cut 6 bases from V and 1 base from J; bases unmatched to any gene: 2. This CDR3 contains 15 residues. Germline CDR1 and CDR2: MRHNA and SNTAGT. CDR3 sequence: CASRRLAGGTDTQYF. In nucleotides, the CDR3 is TGTGCCAGCAGGAGACTAGCGGGGGGCACAGATACGCAGTATTTT.

This clone was counted ten times or more. The chain employs TRBV6-1 and TRBJ1-2; TRBD1 matches at 7 bases. The ends lost 1 base at V and 5 bases at J; junction bases unmatched: 4. The germline CDR1 and CDR2 sequences are MNHNS and SASEGT. The CDR3 sequence is 14 residues long. DNA for the CDR3: TGTGCCAGCAGTGAAGAAGGGACAGCTTATGGCTACACCTTC. Its translation is CASSEEGTAYGYTF.

This chain uses TRBV5-1 with TRBJ1-1; possible D gene TRBD1, 6 bases. Trimming took 2 bases from V and 2 from J, leaving 10 bases between them. CDR1 and CDR2 from the germline V gene are SGHRS and YFSETQ. The CDR3 has 14 residues. CDR3 in amino acids: CASSFGGANTEAFF. CDR3 bases: TGCGCCAGCAGCTTTGGGGGGGCAAACACTGAAGCTTTCTTT.

The chain joins TRBV3-1 (or the pseudogene TRBV3-2) to TRBJ1-1; 7 nucleotides agree with TRBD1. J lost 3 bases, V lost 0 bases, and 16 bases had no gene match. The CDR3 contains 19 residues. Germline V gene sequence: CDR1 LGHDT, CDR2 YNNKEL (reference sequence). This chain's CDR3 is CASSQDLSTYADRDTEAFF. For the CDR3, the DNA is TGTGCCAGCAGCCAAGATCTGTCGACATACGCTGACAGGGACACTGAAGCTTTCTTT.

DNA for the CDR3: TGTGCCAGCAGCGAACGAGGGGACAGCTACAATGAGCAGTTCTTC. Translation: CASSERGDSYNEQFF. The J gene is TRBJ2-1, the V gene TRBV9, with 7 nucleotides matching TRBD1. Germline CDR1 SGDLS, CDR2 YYNGEE. With V trimmed by 3 bases and J by 3 bases, 6 bases remained unmatched. The CDR3 runs 15 residues.